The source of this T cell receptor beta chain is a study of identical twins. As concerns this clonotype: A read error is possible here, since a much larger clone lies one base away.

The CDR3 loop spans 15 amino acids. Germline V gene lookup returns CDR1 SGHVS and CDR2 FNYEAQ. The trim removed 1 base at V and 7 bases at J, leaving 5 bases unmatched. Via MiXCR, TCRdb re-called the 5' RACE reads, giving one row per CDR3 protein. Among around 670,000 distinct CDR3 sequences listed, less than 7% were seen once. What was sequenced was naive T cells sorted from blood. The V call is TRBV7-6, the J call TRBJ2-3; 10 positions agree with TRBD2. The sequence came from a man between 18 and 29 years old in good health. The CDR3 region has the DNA TGTGCCAGCAGCTTAGGAGCGGGAGGGGCATATACGCAGTATTTT. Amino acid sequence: CASSLGAGGAYTQYF.